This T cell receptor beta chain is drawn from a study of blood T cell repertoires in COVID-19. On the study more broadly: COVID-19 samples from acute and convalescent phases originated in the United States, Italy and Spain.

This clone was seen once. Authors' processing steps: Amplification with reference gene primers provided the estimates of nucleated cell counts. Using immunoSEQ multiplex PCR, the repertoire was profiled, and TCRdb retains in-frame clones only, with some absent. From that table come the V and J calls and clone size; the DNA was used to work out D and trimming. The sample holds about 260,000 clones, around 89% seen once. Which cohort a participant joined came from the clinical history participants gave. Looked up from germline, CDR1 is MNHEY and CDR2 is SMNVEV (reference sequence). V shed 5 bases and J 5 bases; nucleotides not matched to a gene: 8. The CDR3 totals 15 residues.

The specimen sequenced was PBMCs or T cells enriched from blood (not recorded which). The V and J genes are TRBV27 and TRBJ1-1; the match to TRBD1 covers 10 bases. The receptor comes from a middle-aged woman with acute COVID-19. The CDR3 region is CASSLTGGEWTEAFF. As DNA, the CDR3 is TGTGCCAGCAGTCTGACAGGGGGCGAGTGGACTGAAGCTTTCTTT.